Given below is one TCR beta chain in context. The data were obtained in a study of cytomegalovirus exposure and HLA in healthy donors. This CDR3 comprises 15 residues. Unmatched junction bases numbered 2, after V lost 6 bases and J lost 0 bases. Germline V gives CDR1 MNHEY, CDR2 SMNVEV (reference sequence). The PCR made use of 60 Vbeta and 13 Jbeta primers. This table comes from immunoSEQ multiplex PCR, and its TCRdb copy is limited to in-frame clones, with some not included. The data contain 90,000 or so clones, 60% to 85% of them singletons. This TCR was recovered from a boy younger than 18 in good health and CMV-seronegative. This chain links TRBV27 with TRBJ1-6; TRBD1 matches 7 bases. The sequenced sample was PBMCs. CDR3 coding DNA: TGTGCCAGCAGGACAGGGAGCTCCTATAATTCACCCCTCCACTTT. It yields the protein CASRTGSSYNSPLHF.